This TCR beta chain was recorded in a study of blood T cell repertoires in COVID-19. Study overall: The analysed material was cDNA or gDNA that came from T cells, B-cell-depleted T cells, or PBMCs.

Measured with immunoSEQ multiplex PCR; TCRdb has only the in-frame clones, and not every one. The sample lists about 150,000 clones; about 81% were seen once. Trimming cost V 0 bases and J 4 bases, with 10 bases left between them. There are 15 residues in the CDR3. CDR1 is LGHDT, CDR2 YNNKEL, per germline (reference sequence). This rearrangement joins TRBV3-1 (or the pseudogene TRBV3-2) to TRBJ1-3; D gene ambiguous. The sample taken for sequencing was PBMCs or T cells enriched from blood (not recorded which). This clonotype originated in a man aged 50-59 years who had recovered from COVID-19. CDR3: CASSQDWRLGNTIYF. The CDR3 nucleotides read TGTGCCAGCAGCCAAGATTGGAGATTGGGAAACACCATATATTTT.